The 8 T cell receptor beta chains presented below share a single source sample, sequenced in a study of blood T cell repertoires in COVID-19. Clones were read by immunoSEQ multiplex PCR, and TCRdb kept only the in-frame ones, dropping some. The sample records approximately 250,000 clones, 65% to 90% being singletons. Sequencing was performed on peripheral blood. The receptors were gathered from a man aged 45-60 years with COVID-19, enrolled during active disease.

In its sample, this clone was seen a few times. The chain carries TRBV19 and TRBJ1-1; maybe TRBD1 (5 bases). Germline lookup yields CDR1 LNHDA and CDR2 SQIVND (reference sequence). The CDR3 sequence is 15 residues long. V lost 6 bases to trimming and J lost 0 bases, with 14 bases between them. Here the CDR3 reads CASRQGPTVNTEAFF. Here the CDR3 DNA reads TGTGCCAGTAGGCAGGGTCCGACCGTGAACACTGAAGCTTTCTTT. Drawing the rest from reference TRBV19 and TRBJ1-1, the complete variable domain is DGGITQSPKYLFRKEGQNVTLSCEQNLNHDAMYWYRQDPGQGLRLIYYSQIVNDFQKGDIAEGYSVSREKKESFPLTVTSAQKNPTAFYLCASRQGPTVNTEAFFGQGTRLTVV.

The rearrangement links TRBV5-1 to TRBJ2-3; 12 bases are shared with TRBD2. Germline V gene sequence: CDR1 SGHRS, CDR2 YFSETQ. The CDR3 runs to 16 residues. Losses at the gene ends were 4 bases for V and 2 bases for J; bases not matched to a gene: 5. CDR3 coding DNA: TGCGCCAGCAGCGTGACTAGCGGGGGAGTCACAGATACGCAGTATTTT. This encodes CASSVTSGGVTDTQYF.

The chain combines TRBV7-2 with TRBJ2-2; no clear D. Germline CDR1 reads SGHTA; CDR2 reads FQGNSA. The CDR3 is made up of 15 amino acids. V was shortened by 1 base and J by 2 bases, with 8 bases between the two germline ends. CDR3 in amino acids: CASSLGAFNTGELFF. The CDR3 DNA is TGTGCCAGCAGCTTAGGGGCCTTTAACACCGGGGAGCTGTTTTTT.

This sequence joins TRBV30 and TRBJ1-2, with D possibly being TRBD1 (6 bases). The V and J ends lost 1 base and 5 bases respectively, with 17 bases between them. This CDR3 has 15 residues. Germline V gene sequence: CDR1 GTSNPN, CDR2 SVGIG (reference sequence). The CDR3 spells CAWSAGGSKTYGYTF. CDR3 coding DNA: TGTGCCTGGAGTGCGGGGGGCAGCAAAACATATGGCTACACCTTC.

Notes on this clone: Germline is not matched at one junction end, which may reflect a read error. The chain recombines TRBV3-1 (or the pseudogene TRBV3-2) with TRBJ1-4; tentatively, D is TRBD1 (6 bases). This CDR3 is 13 amino acids long. Germline CDR1 is LGHDT and CDR2 is YNNKEL (reference sequence). CDR3 in DNA: TGTGCCAGCAGCCAAGAGGCCCAATCCGGACAGATTTTT. As protein: CASSQEAQSGQIF.

CDR3 coding DNA: TGCAGTGCTAGTGCTTCACCGGGACAACGCTCCTATAATTCACCCCTCCACTTT. Amino acids: CSASASPGQRSYNSPLHF. The rearrangement links TRBV20-1 to TRBJ1-6; tentatively, D is TRBD1 (6 bases). The CDR3 length is 18 residues. Trimming stripped 3 bases from V and 0 bases from J, with 18 bases between. Germline V gene sequence: CDR1 DFQATT, CDR2 SNEGSKA (reference sequence).

In this sample, this clone turned up a few times. This chain joins TRBV15 and TRBJ1-5; D remains ambiguous. CDR1 is LNHNV, CDR2 YYDKDF, per germline (reference sequence). The CDR3 loop spans 17 amino acids. Trimming left V 1 base short and J 6 bases short, with 19 bases between. The CDR3 spells CATSRAEIAGYGQPQHF. The CDR3 DNA follows: TGTGCCACCAGCAGAGCTGAGATCGCCGGTTATGGTCAGCCCCAGCATTTT.

The chain combines TRBV5-1 with TRBJ2-5, with D possibly matching TRBD2 (7 bases). The V gene's germline CDR1 is SGHRS and CDR2 YFSETQ. CDR3 length equals 16 residues. With 4 bases removed from V and 5 bases from J, the gap between germline ends came to 21 bases. CDR3 nucleotide sequence: TGCGCCAGCAGCCTCGGTGGTACGGGGGGCCGGGAGACCCAGTACTTC. Amino acid sequence: CASSLGGTGGRETQYF.